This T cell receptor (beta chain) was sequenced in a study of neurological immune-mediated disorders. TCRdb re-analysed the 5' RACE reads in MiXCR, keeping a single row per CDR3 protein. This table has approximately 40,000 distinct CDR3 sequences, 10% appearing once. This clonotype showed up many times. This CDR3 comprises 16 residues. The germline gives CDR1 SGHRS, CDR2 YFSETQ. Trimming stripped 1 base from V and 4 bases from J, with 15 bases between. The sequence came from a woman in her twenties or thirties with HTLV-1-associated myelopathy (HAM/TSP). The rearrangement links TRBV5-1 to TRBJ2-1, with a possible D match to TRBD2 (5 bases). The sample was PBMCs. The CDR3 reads CASSLNFDEGYNEQFF. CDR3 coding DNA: TGCGCCAGCAGCTTGAATTTCGACGAGGGTTACAATGAGCAGTTCTTC.